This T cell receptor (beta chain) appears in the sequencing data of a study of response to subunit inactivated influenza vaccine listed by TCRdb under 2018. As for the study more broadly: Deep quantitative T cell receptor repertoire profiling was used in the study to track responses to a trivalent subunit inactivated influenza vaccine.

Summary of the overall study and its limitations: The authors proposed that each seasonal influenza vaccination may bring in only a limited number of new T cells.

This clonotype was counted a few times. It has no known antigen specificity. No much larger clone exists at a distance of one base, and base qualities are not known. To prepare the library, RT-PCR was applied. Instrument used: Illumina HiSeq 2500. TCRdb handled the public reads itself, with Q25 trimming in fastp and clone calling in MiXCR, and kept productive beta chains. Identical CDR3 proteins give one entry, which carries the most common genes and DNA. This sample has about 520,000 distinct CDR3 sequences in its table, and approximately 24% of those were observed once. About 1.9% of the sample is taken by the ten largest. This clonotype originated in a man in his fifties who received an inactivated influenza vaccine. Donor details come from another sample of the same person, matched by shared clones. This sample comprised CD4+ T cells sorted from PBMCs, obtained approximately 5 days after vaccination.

The CDR3 region: CASGGDTQYF. In nucleotides, the sequence is TGTGCCAGCGGAGGGGATACGCAGTATTTT. This chain joins TRBV6-1 to TRBJ2-3; TRBD2 could be the D gene, as 6 bases match. As encoded in the germline V gene, CDR1 is MNHNS while CDR2 is SASEGT. V is cut by 8 bases and J by 6 bases, and the space between the germline ends is 6 bases. The CDR3 contains 10 residues, cysteine and phenylalanine counted. Only the CDR3 DNA is retained, 30 bases long and in frame from the first base.